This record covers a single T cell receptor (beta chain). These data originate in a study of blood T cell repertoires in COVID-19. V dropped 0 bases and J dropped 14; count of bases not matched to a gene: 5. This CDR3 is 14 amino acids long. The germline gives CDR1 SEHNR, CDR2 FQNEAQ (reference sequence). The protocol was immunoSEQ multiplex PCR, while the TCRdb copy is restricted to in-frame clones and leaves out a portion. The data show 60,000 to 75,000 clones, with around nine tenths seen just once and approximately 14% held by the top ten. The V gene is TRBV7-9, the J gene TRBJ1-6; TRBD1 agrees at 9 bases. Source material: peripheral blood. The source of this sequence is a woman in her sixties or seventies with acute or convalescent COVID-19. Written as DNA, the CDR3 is TGTGCCAGCAGCTTAGCGGGACAGGGTCAGACCCTCCACTTT. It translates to CASSLAGQGQTLHF.